The clone carrying this TCR beta chain has just a few counts. This sample stems from a study of blood T cell repertoires in COVID-19. Study information: Sites across the United States, Italy and Spain contributed samples from acute and convalescent COVID-19. Sources were T cells, B-cell-depleted T cells, or PBMCs; the material itself was cDNA or gDNA.

Trimming removed 2 bases from V and 6 bases from J, with 13 bases in between. This CDR3 contains 14 residues. Germline loops: CDR1 KGHSH, CDR2 LQKENI. As originally analysed: Reference gene primer amplification gave estimated nucleated cell counts. TCRdb's table, derived via immunoSEQ multiplex PCR, lists solely in-frame clones and lacks some. The V and J calls and clone size are taken from that table; D and trimming were inferred from the DNA. In the table there are 230,000 or so clones, 75% to 90% of which are singletons. Material for sequencing was peripheral blood. The clonotype comes from a human donor in a cohort sampled during active COVID-19. V usage is TRBV18 and J usage is TRBJ1-1; D unclear. CDR3 bases: TGTGCCAGCTCACCAAACGGTAGTGGGCCTGAAGCTTTCTTT. Its translation is CASSPNGSGPEAFF.